This record covers a single TCR beta chain. Germline V gene data show CDR1 as SEHNR and CDR2 as FQNEAQ (reference sequence). The CDR3 consists of 14 residues. The junction had 5 bases not matched to a gene; V was cut back by 4 bases and J by 3 bases. The record originates from a study of blood T cell repertoires in COVID-19. Whole-study context: There were acute and convalescent COVID-19 samples, and they came from the United States, Italy and Spain. Sample material is recorded as cDNA or gDNA derived from T cells, B-cell-depleted T cells, or PBMCs.

In the study's own analysis: Nucleated cell number was recorded as an estimate derived from reference gene primer amplification. Profiled with immunoSEQ multiplex PCR; TCRdb holds only in-frame clones, not every one. Clonal size and the V and J genes are those of that table, whereas D and trimming came from the DNA. The repertoire holds around 250,000 clones, with 86% as singletons. This TCR derives from a man at least 80 years old with acute or convalescent COVID-19. The material sequenced was peripheral blood. The chain combines TRBV7-9 with TRBJ1-2; the match to TRBD1 covers 7 bases. This CDR3 reads CASSSQGMDYGYTF. The CDR3 nucleotides read TGTGCCAGCAGCTCACAGGGGATGGACTATGGCTACACCTTC.